These 26 T cell receptor beta chains share one sample of origin, sequenced in a study of cytomegalovirus exposure and HLA in healthy donors. The method was immunoSEQ multiplex PCR; TCRdb's version includes in-frame clones alone and lacks a portion of them. Here the sample spans about 110,000 clones, roughly 95% being singletons. Sequenced sample: PBMCs. The receptors were gathered from a woman under 30 in good health and CMV-seronegative.

This chain joins TRBV5-4 and TRBJ1-1; perhaps TRBD1 as D (6 bases). The CDR3 has 14 amino acids. The V end lost 0 bases, the J end lost 1 base, and 7 bases lay between the germline ends. The germline V gene has CDR1 SGHNT and CDR2 YYREEE (reference sequence). This CDR3 is CASSLARGNTEAFF. DNA of the CDR3: TGTGCCAGCAGCTTGGCCAGGGGGAACACTGAAGCTTTCTTT.

The chain combines TRBV6-5 with TRBJ1-5, with TRBD1 identical over 7 bases. The CDR3 length is 14 residues. Per germline, CDR1 MNHEY and CDR2 SVGAGI. J gave up 2 bases and V 6 bases, and 4 bases lay outside the gene matches. Here the CDR3 reads CASRSDRGNQPQHF. CDR3 bases: TGTGCCAGCAGGAGTGACAGGGGCAATCAGCCCCAGCATTTT.

V usage is TRBV5-1 and J usage is TRBJ2-7, with 12 positions matching TRBD1. The CDR3 length is 14 residues. Per germline, CDR1 SGHRS and CDR2 YFSETQ. V shed 3 bases and J 7 bases; nucleotides not matched to a gene: 5. CDR3 loop: CASSYRDRGLEQYF. The CDR3 nucleotides read TGCGCCAGCAGCTACCGGGACAGGGGGCTTGAGCAGTACTTC.

The V and J genes are TRBV9 and TRBJ2-5, with D perhaps matching TRBD1 (6 bases). The CDR3 runs to 15 residues. CDR1 and CDR2 (germline): SGDLS, YYNGEE. V was clipped by 3 bases and J by 5 bases, with 17 bases between them. The CDR3 sequence is CASSAYTGQRETQYF. In DNA, the CDR3 is TGTGCCAGCAGCGCCTACACAGGGCAGAGGGAGACCCAGTACTTC.

The chain combines TRBV19 with TRBJ1-5; D may be TRBD1 (5 bases). This CDR3 has 14 amino acids. Germline CDR1 is LNHDA and CDR2 is SQIVND (reference sequence). V lost 2 bases, J lost 9 bases, and 14 bases lay in between. The CDR3 sequence: CASSITGHDRPQHF. In nucleotides, the CDR3 is TGTGCCAGTAGTATAACAGGCCACGATCGGCCCCAGCATTTT.

V gene TRBV29-1 combines with J gene TRBJ2-6; a possible D gene is TRBD1 (5 bases). V dropped 7 bases and J dropped 0 bases, with 19 bases sitting between them. The CDR3 runs 17 residues. Germline V gene sequence: CDR1 SQVTM, CDR2 ANQGSEA. CDR3 in amino acids: CSAAVGQGDSGANVLTF. The CDR3 DNA is TGCAGCGCCGCAGTTGGACAAGGAGACTCTGGGGCCAACGTCCTGACTTTC.

This chain uses TRBV2 with TRBJ1-1; D might be TRBD1 (5 bases). Germline V CDR1 and CDR2: SNHLY, FYNNEI. The CDR3 spans 13 residues. Trimming shortened V by 1 base and J by 11 bases, and 14 bases separated the two germline ends. The CDR3 loop reads CASSEEIGVWAFF. The CDR3 DNA follows: TGTGCCAGCAGTGAAGAAATAGGGGTGTGGGCTTTCTTT.

V is TRBV7-9 and J is TRBJ2-7; 8 bases map to TRBD1. This CDR3 is 15 amino acids long. Trimming removed 4 bases from V and 1 base from J; junction bases left unmatched: 6. The germline V gene has CDR1 SEHNR and CDR2 FQNEAQ (reference sequence). CDR3 amino acids: CASSYGQGPSYEQYF. For the CDR3, the DNA is TGTGCCAGCAGCTACGGACAGGGTCCTTCCTACGAGCAGTACTTC. Complete variable domain (other parts from reference TRBV7-9 and TRBJ2-7): DTGVSQNPRHKITKRGQNVTFRCDPISEHNRLYWYRQTLGQGPEFLTYFQNEAQLEKSRLLSDRFSAERPKGSFSTLEIQRTEQGDSAMYLCASSYGQGPSYEQYFGPGTRLTVT.

This chain uses TRBV6-5 with TRBJ1-5; D might be TRBD1 (6 bases). The CDR3 spans 15 residues. V lost 8 bases and J lost 7, with 21 bases in between. Germline-derived CDR1 and CDR2 are MNHEY and SVGAGI. CDR3 in DNA: TGTGCCAGCGGCCCGGGGGGGGGCCTGGGGCAGCCCCAGCATTTT. Translating gives CASGPGGGLGQPQHF.

This clone appeared once. The rearrangement links TRBV18 to TRBJ2-5; D might be TRBD2 (6 bases). The CDR3 sequence is 15 residues long. Trimming cost V 4 bases and J 1 base, with 13 bases left between them. The V gene's germline CDR1 is KGHSH and CDR2 LQKENI. The CDR3 loop reads CASSLDYGPQETQYF. DNA of the CDR3: TGTGCCAGCTCACTGGACTACGGACCCCAAGAGACCCAGTACTTC.

This chain joins TRBV10-3 and TRBJ2-5, with D perhaps matching TRBD1 (5 bases). The CDR3 has 13 residues. V lost 5 bases, J lost 2 bases, and 9 bases lay in between. In germline, CDR1 is ENHRY, CDR2 SYGVKD. In DNA, the CDR3 is TGTGCCATCAGTAAGACAGAACAAGAGACCCAGTACTTC. Translation gives CAISKTEQETQYF.

The rearrangement uses TRBV9 and TRBJ2-7, with 8 bases that match TRBD1. The germline V gene has CDR1 SGDLS and CDR2 YYNGEE. V gave up 4 bases and J gave up 6 bases; unmatched junction bases: 12. The CDR3 covers 15 residues. This CDR3 is CASSPYGQGFVEQYF. DNA of the CDR3: TGTGCCAGCAGCCCCTATGGACAGGGTTTTGTCGAGCAGTACTTC.

The genes are TRBV11-2 and TRBJ2-3, with 8 positions matching TRBD2. Per the germline V gene, CDR1 is SGHAT and CDR2 is FQNNGV. This CDR3 spans 15 amino acids. V dropped 3 bases and J dropped 2; count of bases not matched to a gene: 4. The CDR3 spells CASSFSGGYTDTQYF. The CDR3 nucleotides are TGTGCCAGCAGCTTCAGCGGGGGCTACACAGATACGCAGTATTTT. Complete variable domain (other parts from reference TRBV11-2 and TRBJ2-3): EAGVAQSPRYKIIEKRQSVAFWCNPISGHATLYWYQQILGQGPKLLIQFQNNGVVDDSQLPKDRFSAERLKGVDSTLKIQPAKLEDSAVYLCASSFSGGYTDTQYFGPGTRLTVL.

This chain joins TRBV7-2 and TRBJ1-5; weak D call: TRBD1 (6 bases). The CDR3 extends over 13 amino acids. Germline V lookup: CDR1 SGHTA, CDR2 FQGNSA. Trimming pared 6 bases from V and 6 bases from J, leaving 12 bases between. CDR3 in DNA: TGTGCCAGCAGGGATACAGGGCTTCAGCCCCAGCATTTT. Its protein product is CASRDTGLQPQHF.

This chain connects TRBV28 to TRBJ2-3; 7 nucleotides line up with TRBD2. The CDR3 loop spans 15 amino acids. The germline V gene encodes CDR1 MDHEN and CDR2 SYDVKM. The junction had 8 bases not matched to a gene; V was cut back by 6 bases and J by 2 bases. DNA for the CDR3: TGTGCCAGCAGCGGGGGGTTCCAGTACACAGATACGCAGTATTTT. Translated: CASSGGFQYTDTQYF.

The rearrangement joins TRBV28 to TRBJ1-6; D perhaps matches TRBD1 (5 bases). The CDR3 spans 13 residues. V lost 8 bases and J lost 10, with 15 bases in between. The germline V gene encodes CDR1 MDHEN and CDR2 SYDVKM. CDR3 sequence (DNA): TGTGCCAGCTGCACAGGTATACCCTCACCCCTCCACTTT. This gives the protein CASCTGIPSPLHF.

The chain employs TRBV29-1 and TRBJ2-2; 8 bases are a match to TRBD2. CDR1 SQVTM and CDR2 ANQGSEA come from the germline V gene. V lost 7 bases to trimming and J lost 4 bases; unmatched junction nucleotides: 14. The CDR3 covers 16 residues. For the CDR3, the DNA is TGCAGCGCCGACGGTGCGGGGGGCCTTACCACCGGGGAGCTGTTTTTT. As protein: CSADGAGGLTTGELFF.

The CDR3 protein is CASRDREAEAFF. The CDR3, as DNA: TGTGCCAGCCGGGACAGGGAAGCTGAAGCTTTCTTT. The chain joins TRBV27 to TRBJ1-1; 9 bases line up with TRBD1. The CDR3 is 12 amino acids. Germline values: CDR1 MNHEY, CDR2 SMNVEV (reference sequence). The V gene end was trimmed by 8 bases and the J gene end by 6 bases; junction bases not matched to a gene: 4.

This clone was observed a single time. This chain joins TRBV23-1 and TRBJ2-7, with 7 bases identical to TRBD2. TRBV23-1 is marked as an open reading frame, function uncertain. With 2 bases clipped from V and 3 bases from J, the junction kept 7 bases outside the gene matches. This CDR3 has 15 amino acids. The CDR3 DNA reads TGCGCCAGCAGTCAAGACAGACGCGGGGGCTACGAGCAGTACTTC. Its translation is CASSQDRRGGYEQYF.

This chain joins TRBV4-2 and TRBJ1-5; D ambiguous. Trimming removed 0 bases at V and 0 bases at J, with 9 bases between. In germline, CDR1 is LGHNA, CDR2 YNFKEQ. The CDR3 runs 16 residues. The CDR3 region has the DNA TGTGCCAGCAGCCAAGAGGAGGGATATAGCAATCAGCCCCAGCATTTT. It yields the protein CASSQEEGYSNQPQHF.

The J gene is TRBJ1-1, the V gene TRBV29-1; 12 nucleotides align to TRBD1. The V gene's germline CDR1 is SQVTM and CDR2 ANQGSEA. J lost 5 bases, V lost 4 bases, and 11 bases had no gene match. CDR3 size: 16 residues. This chain's CDR3 is CSVGSLGQGARTEAFF. Written as DNA, the CDR3 is TGCAGCGTTGGATCTTTGGGACAGGGGGCGCGGACTGAAGCTTTCTTT.

The chain recombines TRBV4-3 with TRBJ2-1; possibly TRBD2 for D (7 bases). Germline loops: CDR1 LGHNA, CDR2 YSLEER. The V end lost 3 bases, the J end lost 7 bases, and 13 bases lay between the germline ends. The CDR3 has 14 amino acids. The CDR3 region has the DNA TGCGCCAGCAGCCACCGGGGGGCAGGTAATGAGCAGTTCTTC. It encodes CASSHRGAGNEQFF.

This sequence joins TRBV6-5 and TRBJ2-6, with D unclear. Germline loops: CDR1 MNHEY, CDR2 SVGAGI. The length of the CDR3 is 16 residues. V was shortened by 0 bases and J by 3 bases, with 9 bases between the two germline ends. The CDR3: CASSYSDASGANVLTF. CDR3 bases: TGTGCCAGCAGTTACTCGGATGCTAGTGGGGCCAACGTCCTGACTTTC.

The chain uses TRBV5-1 and TRBJ2-2; D is uncertain. Per germline, CDR1 SGHRS and CDR2 YFSETQ. Trimming left V 1 base short and J 2 bases short, with 9 bases between. This CDR3 spans 15 amino acids. CDR3 DNA: TGCGCCAGCAGCTTGTCCCTAGAAAACACCGGGGAGCTGTTTTTT. It translates to CASSLSLENTGELFF. The whole variable domain, remainder taken from reference TRBV5-1 and TRBJ2-2, is KAGVTQTPRYLIKTRGQQVTLSCSPISGHRSVSWYQQTPGQGLQFLFEYFSETQRNKGNFPGRFSGRQFSNSRSEMNVSTLELGDSALYLCASSLSLENTGELFFGEGSRLTVL.

The chain couples TRBV6-5 to TRBJ2-2, with 7 bases matching TRBD1. V trimming: 2 bases; J trimming: 6 bases; junction bases outside the gene matches: 3. The CDR3 runs 14 residues. The germline gives CDR1 MNHEY, CDR2 SVGAGI. CDR3 region: CASSYIDRAGELFF. In DNA form, the CDR3 reads TGTGCCAGCAGTTACATAGACAGGGCCGGGGAGCTGTTTTTT.

As for this clone: One end of the junction does not line up with germline, which may come from a read error. The CDR3 is CASSLGTGGAGELFF. The CDR3 DNA reads TGTGCTAGCAGCTTAGGGACAGGGGGTGCCGGGGAGCTGTTTTTT. V usage is TRBV7-7 and J usage is TRBJ2-2; 11 positions match TRBD1. The V gene's germline CDR1 is SSHAT and CDR2 FNYEAQ (reference sequence). This CDR3 region has 15 residues.